The 18 T cell receptor beta chains below were found in one sample sequenced in a study of CD8+CD57+ T cells in acquired aplastic anemia. Template material for TCR beta VDJ and CDR3 profiling consisted of genomic DNA. Each CDR3 protein gets one entry after TCRdb re-called the reads with MiXCR. The data contain about 120,000 distinct CDR3 sequences, approximately 50% of them seen just once; the ten biggest clones take up around 27%. Whoever was chosen for sequencing had shown CD8+CD57+ cell expansion by flow cytometry. Material for sequencing was sorted CD4+, CD8+, or CD8+CD57+ T cells (not recorded which) from PBMCs. The origin of the receptors is a human donor with aplastic anemia.

Comments on this clonotype: The conserved closing phenylalanine or tryptophan is absent in this CDR3, likely reflecting a read error. The gene calls are TRBV5-6 and TRBJ2-3, with 7 positions matching TRBD1. The CDR3 consists of 14 residues. The V gene end was trimmed by 2 bases and the J gene end by 1 base; junction bases not matched to a gene: 1. Germline CDR1 is SGHDT and CDR2 is YYEEEE. The CDR3 spells CASSLGGGTDTQYL. CDR3 coding DNA: TGTGCCAGCAGCTTAGGGGGCGGCACAGATACGCAGTATCTT.

V usage is TRBV20-1 and J usage is TRBJ2-7; D gene unclear. The V gene's germline CDR1 is DFQATT and CDR2 SNEGSKA (reference sequence). The CDR3 has 13 amino acids. Trimming shortened V by 6 bases and J by 3 bases, and 15 bases separated the two germline ends. In DNA, the CDR3 is TGCAGTGCCCGGAGTGGGCAGATCTACGAGCAGTACTTC. Translated: CSARSGQIYEQYF.

This chain uses TRBV27 with TRBJ1-2, with TRBD1 as a possible D gene (6 bases). The CDR3 loop spans 17 amino acids. Germline assignment: CDR1 MNHEY and CDR2 SMNVEV (reference sequence). Between the trimmed V and J ends, which lost 2 bases and 4 bases, there was a span of 20 bases. CDR3 bases: TGTGCCAGCAGTTTAAGGGCAGGGGCCCCCATAGCCTATGGCTACACCTTC. Amino acids: CASSLRAGAPIAYGYTF.

This chain uses TRBV7-9 with TRBJ2-5; D is ambiguous. V shed 6 bases and J shed 1 base, with 15 bases lying between them. Germline CDR1 and CDR2: SEHNR and FQNEAQ (reference sequence). The CDR3 totals 15 residues. The CDR3 sequence is CASSYTRTVQETQYF. CDR3 nucleotide sequence: TGTGCCAGCAGTTACACGAGGACGGTCCAAGAGACCCAGTACTTC.

The rearrangement uses TRBV29-1 and TRBJ1-1, with D perhaps matching TRBD1 (5 bases). In germline, CDR1 is SQVTM, CDR2 ANQGSEA. With 5 bases removed from V and 1 base from J, the gap between germline ends came to 14 bases. The CDR3 is made up of 14 amino acids. CDR3 sequence: CSVTRGDPNTEAFF. Here the CDR3 DNA reads TGCAGCGTTACGAGGGGAGATCCGAACACTGAAGCTTTCTTT.

This clonotype appeared a single time. The chain employs TRBV7-9 and TRBJ2-1; unclear D gene. This CDR3 is 12 amino acids long. V lost 3 bases and J lost 5, with 5 bases in between. Germline V gene sequence: CDR1 SEHNR, CDR2 FQNEAQ (reference sequence). The CDR3 nucleotides read TGTGCCAGCAGCTTGGGTCACAATGAGCAGTTCTTC. This sequence encodes CASSLGHNEQFF.

This clonotype was recorded once. This may stem from a read error, because a much larger clone lies one nucleotide away. The rearrangement joins TRBV6-1 to TRBJ2-7, with 9 bases that match TRBD1. The CDR3 totals 15 residues. The germline V gene has CDR1 MNHNS and CDR2 SASEGT. The CDR3 loop is CARRPGTGISYEQYF. The CDR3 coding sequence is TGTGCCCGCAGGCCCGGGACAGGGATCTCCTACGAGCAGTACTTC.

This sequence joins TRBV19 and TRBJ1-2; D remains unclear. The germline V gene encodes CDR1 LNHDA and CDR2 SQIVND (reference sequence). Between the trimmed V and J ends, which lost 3 bases and 4 bases, there was a span of 9 bases. The CDR3 loop spans 13 amino acids. The CDR3: CASSILGSYGYTF. The CDR3 DNA reads TGTGCCAGTAGTATCCTTGGGAGCTATGGCTACACCTTC.

The sample holds many counts of this clonotype. J is TRBJ2-5 and V is TRBV10-1; 8 bases align to TRBD1. The CDR3 extends over 16 amino acids. The trim removed 6 bases at V and 0 bases at J, leaving 9 bases unmatched. Germline V gives CDR1 WNHNN, CDR2 SYGVQD (reference sequence). The CDR3 here is CASRTDRARYQETQYF. The DNA of the CDR3 is TGCGCCAGCAGGACGGACAGGGCCAGGTACCAAGAGACCCAGTACTTC.

The rearrangement uses TRBV2 and TRBJ1-2; D not certain. CDR1 is SNHLY and CDR2 is FYNNEI in the germline V gene. V lost 5 bases and J 3 bases, leaving 16 bases between the germline ends. The CDR3 loop spans 15 amino acids. The CDR3 here is CASSPRSRVDYGYTF. CDR3 sequence (DNA): TGTGCCAGCAGTCCTCGGAGTAGGGTTGACTATGGCTACACCTTC.

The rearrangement joins TRBV7-3 to TRBJ2-5, with D perhaps matching TRBD2 (7 bases). V was shortened by 5 bases and J by 4 bases, with 17 bases between the two germline ends. The CDR3 loop spans 15 amino acids. Germline V CDR1 and CDR2: SGHTA, FQGTGA. The CDR3 reads CASSVAGAPPETQYF. CDR3 DNA: TGTGCCAGCAGCGTGGCGGGGGCCCCCCCAGAGACCCAGTACTTC.

This chain uses TRBV12-3 or TRBV12-4 with TRBJ1-5, with D possibly being TRBD1 (5 bases). Trimming left V 2 bases short and J 12 bases short, with 8 bases between. The CDR3 is 11 residues long. The CDR3 is CASSLLGDQHF. As DNA, the CDR3 is TGTGCCAGCAGTTTACTGGGGGACCAGCATTTT.

The chain has TRBV10-1 and TRBJ2-7, with 7 bases identical to TRBD1. Germline V lookup: CDR1 WNHNN, CDR2 SYGVQD (reference sequence). The length of the CDR3 is 15 residues. The V and J ends lost 9 bases and 3 bases, in that order; junction bases with no gene match: 14. The CDR3 DNA sequence: TGCGCCAGGGGACAGAGCCCATTAATGTTCTACGAGCAGTACTTC. It is translated as CARGQSPLMFYEQYF.

This chain links TRBV2 with TRBJ1-5; D is undetermined. Trimming cost V 6 bases and J 3 bases, with 12 bases left between them. This CDR3 has 14 amino acids. Germline loops: CDR1 SNHLY, CDR2 FYNNEI. This CDR3 is CASRVLGNNQPQHF. Here the CDR3 DNA reads TGTGCCAGCAGAGTTTTAGGAAACAATCAGCCCCAGCATTTT.

This clonotype was seen many times. The chain joins TRBV4-3 to TRBJ2-1, with D unresolved. The CDR3 has 14 amino acids. Trimming cost V 1 base and J 4 bases, with 8 bases left between them. Germline loops: CDR1 LGHNA, CDR2 YSLEER. The CDR3 coding sequence is TGCGCCAGCAGCCAAGGTGGGTCTTACAATGAGCAGTTCTTC. Protein: CASSQGGSYNEQFF.

This chain uses TRBV7-8 with TRBJ2-5; 7 bases map to TRBD2. V dropped 9 bases and J dropped 4; count of bases not matched to a gene: 8. This CDR3 contains 13 residues. Germline V CDR1 and CDR2: SGHVS, FQNEAQ. CDR3: CASHPGGGETQYF. The CDR3 nucleotides are TGTGCCAGTCACCCGGGGGGTGGAGAGACCCAGTACTTC.

The sample holds a few counts of this clonotype. The J gene is TRBJ2-3, the V gene TRBV2; D is unresolved. The V end was cut by 6 bases, the J end by 1 base, with 8 bases between. Germline CDR1 is SNHLY and CDR2 is FYNNEI. The CDR3 is made up of 13 amino acids. The CDR3 region is CASRRGGTDTQYF. In DNA form, the CDR3 reads TGTGCCAGCAGACGTGGGGGCACAGATACGCAGTATTTT.

This clonotype was detected many times. The chain recombines TRBV7-9 with TRBJ2-7, with D perhaps TRBD2 (6 bases). Germline CDR1 is SEHNR and CDR2 is FQNEAQ (reference sequence). V lost 5 bases and J lost 0, with 14 bases in between. The length of the CDR3 is 15 residues. The CDR3 loop reads CASSPGTLSSYEQYF. The CDR3 bases are TGTGCCAGCAGCCCGGGGACTCTGAGCTCCTACGAGCAGTACTTC.